This T cell receptor (beta chain) originates from a study of cytomegalovirus exposure and HLA in healthy donors. Study-wide results and limits: Researchers catalogued about 150 TCR beta chains as cytomegalovirus-associated.

TCRdb keeps only in-frame clones here, not all; method: immunoSEQ multiplex PCR. In the table there are over 200,000 clones, 88% of which are singletons. The CDR3 runs to 15 residues. The V gene lost 0 bases and the J gene lost 5 bases, with 13 bases spanning the gap. Per the germline V gene, CDR1 is MNHEY and CDR2 is SMNVEV (reference sequence). The donors were in the approximately 120-subject validation cohort; that cohort was separate from the roughly 700-subject first cohort. With respect to this clone: Its target is not known.

The TCR was taken from a woman aged 18-29 years in good health and CMV-seronegative. The V gene is TRBV27, the J gene TRBJ2-5; D is possibly TRBD1 (5 bases). The sequencing sample was made of PBMCs. CDR3 sequence reads: CASSLSLQAEETQYF. CDR3 nucleotide sequence: TGTGCCAGCAGTTTATCGTTACAGGCTGAGGAGACCCAGTACTTC.